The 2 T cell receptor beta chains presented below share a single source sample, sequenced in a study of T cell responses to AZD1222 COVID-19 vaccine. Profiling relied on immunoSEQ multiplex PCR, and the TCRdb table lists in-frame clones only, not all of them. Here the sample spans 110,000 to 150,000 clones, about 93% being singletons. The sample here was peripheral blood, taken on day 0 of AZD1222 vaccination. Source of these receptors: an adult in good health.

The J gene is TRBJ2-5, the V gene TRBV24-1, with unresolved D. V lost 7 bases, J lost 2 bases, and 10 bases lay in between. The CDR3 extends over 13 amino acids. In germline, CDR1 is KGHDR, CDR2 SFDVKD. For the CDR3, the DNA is TGTGCCACCAGCCCCAAGGGACAAGAGACCCAGTACTTC. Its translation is CATSPKGQETQYF.

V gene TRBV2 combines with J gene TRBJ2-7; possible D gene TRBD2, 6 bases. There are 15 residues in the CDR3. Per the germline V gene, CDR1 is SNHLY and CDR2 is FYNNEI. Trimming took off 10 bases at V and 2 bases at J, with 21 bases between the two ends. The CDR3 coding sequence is TGTGCCACAGCGGGCAGGGCAGCAACAACCTACGAGCAGTACTTC. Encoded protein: CATAGRAATTYEQYF.